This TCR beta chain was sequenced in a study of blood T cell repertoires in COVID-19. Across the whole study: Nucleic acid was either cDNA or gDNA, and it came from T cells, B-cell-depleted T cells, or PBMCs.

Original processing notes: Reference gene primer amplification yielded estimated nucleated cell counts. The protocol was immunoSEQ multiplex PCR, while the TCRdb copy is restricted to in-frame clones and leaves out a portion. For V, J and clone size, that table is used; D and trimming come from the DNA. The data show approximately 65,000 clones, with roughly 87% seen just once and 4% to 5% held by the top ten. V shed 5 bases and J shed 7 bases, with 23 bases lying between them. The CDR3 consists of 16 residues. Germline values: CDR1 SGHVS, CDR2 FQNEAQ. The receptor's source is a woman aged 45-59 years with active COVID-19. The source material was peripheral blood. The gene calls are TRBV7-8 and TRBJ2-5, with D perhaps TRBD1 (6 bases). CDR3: CASSRREPGGEGTQYF. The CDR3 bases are TGTGCCAGCAGCCGAAGAGAACCTGGGGGCGAGGGGACCCAGTACTTC.